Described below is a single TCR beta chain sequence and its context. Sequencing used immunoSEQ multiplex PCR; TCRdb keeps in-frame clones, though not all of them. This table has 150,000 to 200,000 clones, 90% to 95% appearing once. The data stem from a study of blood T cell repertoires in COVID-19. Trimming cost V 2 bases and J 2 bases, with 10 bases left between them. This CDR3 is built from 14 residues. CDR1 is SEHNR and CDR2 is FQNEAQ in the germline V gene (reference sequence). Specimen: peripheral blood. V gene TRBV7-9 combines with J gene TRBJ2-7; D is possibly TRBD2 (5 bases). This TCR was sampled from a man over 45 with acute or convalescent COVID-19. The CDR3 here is CASSLMDGAYEQYF. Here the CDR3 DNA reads TGTGCCAGCAGCTTAATGGACGGGGCCTACGAGCAGTACTTC.